This record looks at one T cell receptor (beta chain) sequence and its context. Its antigen is not known. These data come from a study of blood T cells in healthy people across ages. Study-level points and caveats: Both naive CD4+ cell counts and diversity were greater in long-lived donors than in aged donors.

It was with a sample-barcoded 5' primer and a J-beta primer mix that a second PCR of roughly 6 to 12 cycles was run. Using its own MiXCR run on the 5' RACE reads, TCRdb lists one record per CDR3 protein. This sample has hundreds of thousands of distinct CDR3 sequences, with under 25% found just once. The germline V gene encodes CDR1 SQVTM and CDR2 ANQGSEA. Unmatched junction bases numbered 9, after V lost 6 bases and J lost 0 bases. The CDR3 consists of 17 residues. The TCR originated in a man aged 65 to 85 in good health. This chain connects TRBV29-1 to TRBJ2-1, with 12 nucleotides matching TRBD1. Source material: blood. In DNA form, the CDR3 reads TGCAGCGTCCCCGGGACAGGGGGCCTGAGCTCCTACAATGAGCAGTTCTTC. Protein: CSVPGTGGLSSYNEQFF.